What follows are 30 T cell receptor beta chains derived from one specimen sequenced in a study of human T cells and chemical hapten exposure. TCRdb fed the RACE reads into MiXCR, producing one record per CDR3 protein. This sample has roughly 100,000 distinct CDR3 sequences, with 10% to 15% found just once. Indicated time point: pre-sensitization, week 0. Treatment denoted: therapeutic diphenylcyclopropenone sensitization with weekly scalp DPC. The sample consisted of whole blood, taken in connection with sensitization to the hapten diphenylcyclopropenone (DPC). The receptor source for this set is a woman in her forties or fifties with alopecia areata. Some clones in this sample may be carry-over from other donors' samples.

This clonotype turned up a few times. The chain has TRBV28 and TRBJ2-3; D tentatively fits TRBD1 or TRBD2 (5 bases each). V shed 5 bases and J shed 0 bases, with 12 bases lying between them. Germline assignment: CDR1 MDHEN and CDR2 SYDVKM. This CDR3 contains 15 residues. CDR3: CASSPPGRSTDTQYF. CDR3 sequence (DNA): TGTGCCAGCAGTCCCCCGGGACGTAGCACAGATACGCAGTATTTT.

The chain has TRBV28 and TRBJ2-1, with D possibly being TRBD1 (6 bases). Trimming removed 4 bases at V and 4 bases at J, with 11 bases between. Germline V gene data show CDR1 as MDHEN and CDR2 as SYDVKM. The CDR3 sequence is 14 residues long. The CDR3, as DNA: TGTGCCAGCAGTTGGCGGACAGTTTACAATGAGCAGTTCTTC. Translated, it gives CASSWRTVYNEQFF.

This clonotype has a count of ten or more. The CDR3 region is CASRILQGAGQPQHF. The CDR3 DNA is TGTGCCAGCAGGATCCTACAGGGGGCCGGTCAGCCCCAGCATTTT. The J gene is TRBJ1-5, the V gene TRBV6-2 or TRBV6-3; 9 bases are a match to TRBD1. Trimming removed 6 bases from V and 6 bases from J; junction bases left unmatched: 9. Germline CDR1 MNHEY, CDR2 SVGEGT. CDR3 length equals 15 residues.

The chain has TRBV7-2 and TRBJ2-2, with D possibly matching TRBD2 (5 bases). CDR3 length: 16 amino acids. Germline V gene data show CDR1 as SGHTA and CDR2 as FQGNSA. V was pared by 3 bases and J by 1 base, with 12 bases between. The CDR3: CASSFAGLMNTGELFF. In DNA, the CDR3 is TGTGCCAGCAGCTTCGCTGGACTTATGAACACCGGGGAGCTGTTTTTT.

Many counts were recorded for this clonotype. This chain joins TRBV3-1 and TRBJ2-7; D remains ambiguous. Trimming left V 4 bases short and J 0 bases short, with 4 bases between. The CDR3 totals 12 residues. CDR1 and CDR2 from the germline V gene are LGHDT and YNNKEL (reference sequence). CDR3 sequence: CASSRSSYEQYF. The CDR3 nucleotides are TGTGCCAGCAGCCGAAGCTCCTACGAGCAGTACTTC.

The genes are TRBV18 and TRBJ1-1; tentatively, D is TRBD1 (5 bases). Trimming shortened V by 3 bases and J by 7 bases, and 15 bases separated the two germline ends. The CDR3 consists of 14 residues. Germline loops: CDR1 KGHSH, CDR2 LQKENI. The CDR3 sequence: CASSPGGADREAFF. For the CDR3, the DNA is TGTGCCAGCTCACCGGGAGGGGCAGATCGTGAAGCTTTCTTT.

This clonotype has only a few counts. V is TRBV5-8 and J is TRBJ1-5; D remains ambiguous. The germline V gene has CDR1 SGHTS and CDR2 YDEGEE. Trimming took off 2 bases at V and 13 bases at J, with 7 bases between the two ends. The CDR3 consists of 10 residues. DNA for the CDR3: TGTGCCAGCAGCTTTTATGGACAGCATTTT. Translation: CASSFYGQHF.

This clonotype has just a few counts. This chain connects TRBV6-6 to TRBJ1-1; D remains unclear. Trimming cost V 0 bases and J 6 bases, with 14 bases left between them. Per the germline V gene, CDR1 is MNHNY and CDR2 is SVGAGI (reference sequence). There are 15 residues in the CDR3. CDR3 coding DNA: TGTGCCAGCAGTTACTCTACAGCCCTGGGAGCTGAAGCTTTCTTT. Translated: CASSYSTALGAEAFF.

The V and J genes are TRBV28 and TRBJ1-2, with 12 bases identical to TRBD1. The CDR3 loop spans 16 amino acids. Trimming cost V 7 bases and J 8 bases; bases outside gene matches: 14. From germline, CDR1 is MDHEN and CDR2 SYDVKM. This CDR3 is CASTRPSGTGGLGYTF. CDR3 nucleotides: TGTGCCAGCACCCGTCCATCCGGGACAGGGGGCTTGGGCTACACCTTC.

The chain couples TRBV5-6 to TRBJ1-1, with 9 nucleotides matching TRBD1. CDR3 length: 14 amino acids. CDR1 is SGHDT, CDR2 YYEEEE, per germline. Trimming cost V 3 bases and J 12 bases; bases outside gene matches: 12. This chain's CDR3 is CASSSGTGFPQSFF. CDR3 coding DNA: TGTGCCAGCAGCTCCGGGACAGGGTTCCCCCAATCTTTCTTT.

The CDR3 DNA reads TGTGCCAGCAGTTACTCGATGCAGAAAGCTTTCTTT. Its protein is CASSYSMQKAFF. The V gene is TRBV6-2 or TRBV6-3, the J gene TRBJ1-1; D is unclear. Trimming stripped 0 bases from V and 9 bases from J, with 8 bases between. Germline V gene sequence: CDR1 MNHEY, CDR2 SVGEGT. The CDR3 sequence is 12 residues long.

This clonotype came up many times. J is TRBJ1-1 and V is TRBV18; no definite D call. CDR3 length: 15 residues. Germline values: CDR1 KGHSH, CDR2 LQKENI. The ends were cut back, 3 bases at V and 2 bases at J, with 13 bases in the middle. The CDR3 loop is CASSPLGERNTEAFF. The CDR3 bases are TGTGCCAGCTCACCCCTGGGTGAACGAAACACTGAAGCTTTCTTT. The whole variable domain, remainder taken from reference TRBV18 and TRBJ1-1, is NAGVMQNPRHLVRRRGQEARLRCSPMKGHSHVYWYRQLPEEGLKFMVYLQKENIIDESGMPKERFSAEFPKEGPSILRIQQVVRGDSAAYFCASSPLGERNTEAFFGQGTRLTVV.

This chain connects TRBV5-1 to TRBJ1-4; TRBD1 matches at 10 bases. The CDR3 is 14 residues long. Germline V gene data show CDR1 as SGHRS and CDR2 as YFSETQ. Unmatched junction bases numbered 4, after V lost 5 bases and J lost 6 bases. The DNA for the CDR3 is TGCGCCAGCAGACGGGACAGGGGTTATGAAAAACTGTTTTTT. Protein product: CASRRDRGYEKLFF.

There are a few counts of this clonotype. The chain carries TRBV7-9 and TRBJ1-6; TRBD1 might be the D (5 bases). CDR3 length: 18 residues. CDR1 is SEHNR, CDR2 FQNEAQ, per germline (reference sequence). V was shortened by 5 bases and J by 0 bases, with 17 bases between the two germline ends. This chain's CDR3 is CASSPGTGGYSYNSPLHF. As DNA, the CDR3 is TGTGCCAGCAGCCCGGGGACTGGAGGGTACTCCTATAATTCACCCCTCCACTTT.

At least ten counts were recorded for this clonotype. The chain carries TRBV6-6 and TRBJ2-3, with TRBD2 matching over 9 bases. V gave up 2 bases and J gave up 6 bases; unmatched junction bases: 3. The CDR3 totals 14 residues. Germline V lookup: CDR1 MNHNY, CDR2 SVGAGI (reference sequence). The CDR3 region is CASSYGGRADTQYF. CDR3 bases: TGTGCCAGCAGTTACGGCGGGAGGGCGGATACGCAGTATTTT.

This clonotype was seen repeatedly, ten times or more. The chain is built from TRBV12-3 or TRBV12-4 and TRBJ2-7; tentative D call: TRBD2 (7 bases). This CDR3 comprises 14 residues. Trimming pared 5 bases from V and 2 bases from J, leaving 13 bases between. The CDR3 DNA reads as TGTGCCAGCAGTGTCGGGGGGCCGGCCTACGAGCAGTACTTC. Its protein is CASSVGGPAYEQYF.

The chain uses TRBV19 and TRBJ2-3, with TRBD1 identical over 8 bases. This CDR3 is built from 16 residues. J lost 4 bases, V lost 0 bases, and 6 bases had no gene match. The V gene's germline CDR1 is LNHDA and CDR2 SQIVND (reference sequence). The CDR3 loop reads CASSIEDRAYADTQYF. In DNA, the CDR3 is TGTGCCAGTAGTATAGAGGACAGGGCGTATGCAGATACGCAGTATTTT.

This clonotype was counted between two and nine times. The rearrangement uses TRBV28 and TRBJ2-1; perhaps TRBD2 as D (5 bases). The CDR3 is made up of 12 amino acids. The germline gives CDR1 MDHEN, CDR2 SYDVKM. Trimming left V 5 bases short and J 15 bases short, with 17 bases between. CDR3 loop: CASSRLLVSPFF. The CDR3, as DNA: TGTGCCAGCAGTCGCTTACTAGTTTCCCCGTTCTTC.

V gene TRBV29-1 combines with J gene TRBJ1-4; D uncertain. Germline values: CDR1 SQVTM, CDR2 ANQGSEA. V was clipped by 1 base and J by 2 bases, with 5 bases between them. The CDR3 is 13 residues long. CDR3 in DNA: TGCAGCGTTGAAGGATTGACTAATGAAAAACTGTTTTTT. Translated: CSVEGLTNEKLFF.

This clonotype was found many times. The chain links TRBV28 to TRBJ2-1; D call uncertain. The germline V gene encodes CDR1 MDHEN and CDR2 SYDVKM. With 2 bases removed from V and 4 bases from J, the gap between germline ends came to 12 bases. The CDR3 spans 15 residues. Here the CDR3 reads CASSLAGPVYNEQFF. For the CDR3, the DNA is TGTGCCAGCAGTTTAGCAGGTCCTGTTTACAATGAGCAGTTCTTC. The whole variable domain, remainder taken from reference TRBV28 and TRBJ2-1, is DVKVTQSSRYLVKRTGEKVFLECVQDMDHENMFWYRQDPGLGLRLIYFSYDVKMKEKGDIPEGYSVSREKKERFSLILESASTNQTSMYLCASSLAGPVYNEQFFGPGTRLTVL.

V and J are TRBV5-1 and TRBJ2-3; D is unresolved. Germline CDR1 SGHRS, CDR2 YFSETQ. CDR3 length equals 13 residues. The germline V and J ends were trimmed by 4 bases and 9 bases, with 15 bases remaining between them. The CDR3 here is CASSASPPSTQYF. CDR3 nucleotides: TGCGCCAGCAGCGCCTCCCCGCCCTCCACGCAGTATTTT.

In its sample, this clonotype was seen a few times. The CDR3 coding sequence is TGCAGTGCTAGTGAGGAGATTCTAGCCGAGCAGTACTTC. It encodes CSASEEILAEQYF. The chain is built from TRBV20-1 and TRBJ2-7; weak D call: TRBD2 (5 bases). The CDR3 extends over 13 amino acids. Per germline, CDR1 DFQATT and CDR2 SNEGSKA (reference sequence). V gave up 3 bases and J gave up 6 bases, with 15 bases separating them.

This clonotype was recorded a few times. The chain joins TRBV20-1 to TRBJ2-1; no clear D gene. Trimming removed 3 bases from V and 8 bases from J, with 8 bases in between. Per the germline V gene, CDR1 is DFQATT and CDR2 is SNEGSKA (reference sequence). The CDR3 spans 11 residues. The DNA for the CDR3 is TGCAGTGCTAGGCACGTAGATGAGCAGTTCTTC. It translates to CSARHVDEQFF.

The J gene is TRBJ2-3, the V gene TRBV5-1; the D is unclear. This CDR3 has 15 residues. Germline loops: CDR1 SGHRS, CDR2 YFSETQ. Trimming left V 0 bases short and J 0 bases short, with 8 bases between. CDR3 DNA: TGCGCCAGCAGCTTGGATCCCTCTAGCACAGATACGCAGTATTTT. As protein: CASSLDPSSTDTQYF.

This clonotype was seen only a few times. This chain connects TRBV12-3 or TRBV12-4 to TRBJ2-1, with D unresolved. V gave up 9 bases and J gave up 2 bases, with 11 bases separating them. This CDR3 spans 13 amino acids. The CDR3 region is CASFGQTYNEQFF. CDR3 nucleotide sequence: TGTGCCAGTTTCGGGCAGACCTACAATGAGCAGTTCTTC.

The gene calls are TRBV12-2 and TRBJ2-7; TRBD2, the table's D call, was not compared with the DNA. TRBV12-2 is reported as a pseudogene. The CDR3 length is 15 residues. Written as DNA, the CDR3 is TGTGCAAGTCGCCTTCTCCGGGACTCTCCCTACGAGCAGTACTTC. Translating it yields CASRLLRDSPYEQYF.

The chain combines TRBV4-1 with TRBJ1-1; D is perhaps TRBD1 (5 bases). V lost 4 bases, J lost 4 bases, and 13 bases lay in between. Germline V gene data show CDR1 as MGHRA and CDR2 as YSYEKL. The CDR3 runs to 14 residues. The CDR3 DNA follows: TGCGCCAGCAGCCGGGAGCGGGGGGGCACTGAAGCTTTCTTT. Encoded protein: CASSRERGGTEAFF.

This rearrangement joins TRBV7-8 to TRBJ2-4; the match to TRBD1 covers 9 bases. The V gene's germline CDR1 is SGHVS and CDR2 FQNEAQ. The CDR3 contains 20 residues. V was clipped by 1 base and J by 0 bases; unmatched bases: 13. The CDR3 sequence is CASSLGTGADLRLAKNIQYF. The CDR3 DNA reads TGTGCCAGCAGCTTAGGGACAGGGGCGGATTTGAGACTAGCCAAAAACATTCAGTACTTC.

This clonotype has a count of ten or more. The chain joins TRBV3-1 to TRBJ1-2; 10 bases map to TRBD1. V lost 4 bases and J lost 2; bases outside the gene matches: 4. CDR3 length: 15 amino acids. Germline V gene data show CDR1 as LGHDT and CDR2 as YNNKEL (reference sequence). The CDR3 DNA is TGTGCCAGCAGCCCACGACAGGGGGCAAACTATGGCTACACCTTC. Amino acids: CASSPRQGANYGYTF. Supplemented by reference TRBV3-1 and TRBJ1-2, the full variable domain reads DTAVSQTPKYLVTQMGNDKSIKCEQNLGHDTMYWYKQDSKKFLKIMFSYNNKELIINETVPNRFSPKSPDKAHLNLHINSLELGDSAVYFCASSPRQGANYGYTFGSGTRLTVV.

V is TRBV9 and J is TRBJ1-1; the D gene is possibly TRBD1 (6 bases). Germline lookup yields CDR1 SGDLS and CDR2 YYNGEE. This CDR3 region has 14 residues. Trimming shortened V by 3 bases and J by 5 bases, and 14 bases separated the two germline ends. The CDR3 reads CASSAQGRETEAFF. In nucleotides, the CDR3 is TGTGCCAGCAGCGCTCAGGGGAGAGAAACTGAAGCTTTCTTT.